This T cell receptor (beta chain) was retrieved from a study of CD8 T cells in Susac syndrome. The individuals used as controls were healthy donors who had been matched for both age and sex. RNA amounts of roughly 0.5 to 1 ug underwent reverse transcription with random hexamers. It was immunoSEQ multiplex PCR that amplified TCR beta CDR3 across 54 Vbeta and 13 Jbeta. One entry per CDR3 protein, called by TCRdb with MiXCR from the immunoSEQ multiplex PCR reads. The profile shows about 100,000 distinct CDR3 sequences, 85% to 95% of them singletons. The CDR3 is 16 amino acids. Germline V CDR1 and CDR2: SGHDT, YYEEEE. The junction had 8 bases not matched to a gene; V was cut back by 3 bases and J by 5 bases.

The sequence was obtained from a human donor in good health. Sequencing was performed on CD8+ T cells from PBMCs. The rearrangement joins TRBV5-6 to TRBJ2-7; 13 bases agree with TRBD2. The CDR3 coding sequence is TGTGCCAGCAGCTCGCGACTAGCGGGGGGTCACCACGAGCAGTACTTC. This encodes CASSSRLAGGHHEQYF.